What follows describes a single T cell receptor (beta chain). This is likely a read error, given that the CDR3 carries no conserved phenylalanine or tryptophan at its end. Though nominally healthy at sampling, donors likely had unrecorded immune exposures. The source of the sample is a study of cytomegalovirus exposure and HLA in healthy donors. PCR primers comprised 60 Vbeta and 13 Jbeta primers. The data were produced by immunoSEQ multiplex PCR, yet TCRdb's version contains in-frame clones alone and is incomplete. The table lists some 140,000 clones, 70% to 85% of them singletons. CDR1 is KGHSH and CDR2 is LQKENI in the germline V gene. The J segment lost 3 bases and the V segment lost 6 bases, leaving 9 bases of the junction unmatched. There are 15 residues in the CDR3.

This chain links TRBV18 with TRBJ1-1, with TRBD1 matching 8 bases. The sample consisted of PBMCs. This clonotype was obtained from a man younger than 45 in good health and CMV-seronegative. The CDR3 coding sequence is TGTGCCAGCTCCCCAATGGACAGGGTCGACACTGAAGCTTTCTAT. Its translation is CASSPMDRVDTEAFY.